What follows are 24 T cell receptor beta chains derived from one specimen sequenced in a study of graft-versus-host responses after intestinal transplantation. Generated by immunoSEQ multiplex PCR, the TCRdb table keeps only in-frame clones and is missing some. Of 110,000 to 150,000 clones in the sample, around 90% were seen once. For these receptors, no antigen is known. The sample was unstimulated CD4+ T cells sorted from spleen or lymph node cells, taken before intestinal transplant. The receptor source for this set is a human donor who received an intestinal transplant.

The gene calls are TRBV5-1 and TRBJ2-5; 7 positions match TRBD2. The germline V gene encodes CDR1 SGHRS and CDR2 YFSETQ. The J segment lost 5 bases and the V segment lost 3 bases, leaving 10 bases of the junction unmatched. The CDR3 is 15 amino acids. CDR3 in amino acids: CASSYFVGGGETQYF. In DNA, the CDR3 is TGCGCCAGCAGCTACTTCGTCGGGGGAGGGGAGACCCAGTACTTC. The variable domain in full, completed from reference TRBV5-1 and TRBJ2-5, reads KAGVTQTPRYLIKTRGQQVTLSCSPISGHRSVSWYQQTPGQGLQFLFEYFSETQRNKGNFPGRFSGRQFSNSRSEMNVSTLELGDSALYLCASSYFVGGGETQYFGPGTRLLVL.

This clone was seen just once. V gene TRBV7-2 combines with J gene TRBJ2-7; 12 positions match TRBD2. CDR1 and CDR2 from the germline V gene are SGHTA and FQGNSA. CDR3 size: 15 residues. After removal of 2 bases from V and 3 bases from J, the junction contained 2 bases not matched to a gene. The chain's CDR3 is CASSLRLAGVYEQYF. The CDR3 DNA reads as TGTGCCAGCAGCTTAAGACTAGCGGGAGTCTACGAGCAGTACTTC.

The rearrangement joins TRBV28 to TRBJ1-5; D ambiguous. Germline V CDR1 and CDR2: MDHEN, SYDVKM. CDR3 length equals 15 residues. Between the trimmed V and J ends, which lost 4 bases and 9 bases, there was a span of 19 bases. The CDR3, as DNA: TGTGCCAGCAGTTCCGTGGGCGCAGACGAGGGGCCCCAGCATTTT. It yields the protein CASSSVGADEGPQHF.

V and J are TRBV7-2 and TRBJ2-7; D possibly corresponds to TRBD1 (5 bases). The V gene's germline CDR1 is SGHTA and CDR2 FQGNSA. The ends were cut back, 2 bases at V and 6 bases at J, with 11 bases in the middle. The length of the CDR3 is 13 residues. CDR3: CASSLIVQVEQYF. The CDR3 DNA follows: TGTGCCAGCAGCTTAATAGTACAGGTCGAGCAGTACTTC.

The chain joins TRBV7-3 to TRBJ1-2; D possibly corresponds to TRBD1 (6 bases). With 5 bases removed from V and 4 bases from J, the gap between germline ends came to 17 bases. The V gene's germline CDR1 is SGHTA and CDR2 FQGTGA. The CDR3 totals 15 residues. CDR3 loop: CASSPGQGSFYGYTF. The CDR3 DNA reads as TGTGCCAGCAGCCCAGGGCAGGGGTCCTTCTATGGCTACACCTTC.

The rearrangement joins TRBV30 to TRBJ2-7, with 8 bases identical to TRBD1. Trimming removed 3 bases from V and 4 bases from J; junction bases left unmatched: 8. Germline CDR1 GTSNPN, CDR2 SVGIG (reference sequence). CDR3 length: 14 residues. The CDR3 sequence: CAWRKTGDVYEQYF. The CDR3 bases are TGTGCCTGGAGGAAGACAGGGGACGTATACGAGCAGTACTTC.

The gene calls are TRBV4-2 and TRBJ2-7; D may be TRBD2 (6 bases). The V gene lost 0 bases and the J gene lost 0 bases, with 15 bases spanning the gap. CDR3 length: 17 amino acids. The germline V gene has CDR1 LGHNA and CDR2 YNFKEQ. The CDR3: CASSQDSGRSLSYEQYF. CDR3 DNA: TGTGCCAGCAGCCAAGACTCCGGGAGAAGTCTCTCCTACGAGCAGTACTTC.

This sequence joins TRBV30 and TRBJ1-5; 9 nucleotides line up with TRBD1. V lost 2 bases, J lost 4 bases, and 6 bases stayed unmatched. In germline, CDR1 is GTSNPN, CDR2 SVGIG (reference sequence). This CDR3 has 15 amino acids. CDR3 sequence (DNA): TGTGCCTGGAGTTCCGGGACAGGGATTAATCAGCCCCAGCATTTT. Amino acids: CAWSSGTGINQPQHF. Filled out from reference TRBV30 and TRBJ1-5, the complete variable domain reads SQTIHQWPATLVQPVGSPLSLECTVEGTSNPNLYWYRQAAGRGLQLLFYSVGIGQISSEVPQNLSASRPQDRQFILSSKKLLLSDSGFYLCAWSSGTGINQPQHFGDGTRLSIL.

This clone was observed a single time. The chain recombines TRBV7-6 with TRBJ2-7; D call uncertain. CDR1 is SGHVS, CDR2 FNYEAQ, per germline. The CDR3 covers 15 residues. Trimming left V 0 bases short and J 3 bases short, with 12 bases between. The CDR3 is CASSLARSFGYEQYF. Written as DNA, the CDR3 is TGTGCCAGCAGCTTAGCACGCTCCTTCGGCTACGAGCAGTACTTC.

The chain uses TRBV21-1 and TRBJ1-5. TRBV21-1 is flagged as a pseudogene. CDR3 length: 17 amino acids. DNA for the CDR3: TGTGCCAGCAGCAAAGCCCAGCGAGGTACGGGCAATCAGCCCCAGCATTTT. Translation gives CASSKAQRGTGNQPQHF.

This chain connects TRBV7-6 to TRBJ2-1; unclear D gene. The V end lost 5 bases, the J end lost 9 bases, and 20 bases lay between the germline ends. The CDR3 totals 15 residues. Looked up from germline, CDR1 is SGHVS and CDR2 is FNYEAQ. The CDR3: CASSPVMASHSEQFF. CDR3 DNA: TGTGCCAGCAGCCCGGTAATGGCCAGCCACTCTGAGCAGTTCTTC.

The genes are TRBV7-6 and TRBJ2-5; no definite D call. In germline, CDR1 is SGHVS, CDR2 FNYEAQ. The CDR3 spans 15 residues. With 2 bases removed from V and 5 bases from J, the gap between germline ends came to 15 bases. The DNA of the CDR3 is TGTGCCAGCAGCTTAAAATGGGTCCAAGGGGAGACCCAGTACTTC. It is translated as CASSLKWVQGETQYF. The full variable domain, its missing parts supplied by reference TRBV7-6 and TRBJ2-5, is GAGVSQSPRYKVTKRGQDVALRCDPISGHVSLYWYRQALGQGPEFLTYFNYEAQQDKSGLPNDRFSAERPEGSISTLTIQRTEQRDSAMYRCASSLKWVQGETQYFGPGTRLLVL.

The genes are TRBV18 and TRBJ2-1; D gene uncertain. This CDR3 is built from 14 residues. V gave up 6 bases and J gave up 6 bases, with 15 bases separating them. The V gene's germline CDR1 is KGHSH and CDR2 LQKENI. The DNA for the CDR3 is TGTGCCAGCTCCCGGCTCGAGGCAGGCAATGAGCAGTTCTTC. It is translated as CASSRLEAGNEQFF.

This clone showed up just once. The V and J genes are TRBV28 and TRBJ2-4, with no clear D. With 2 bases removed from V and 5 bases from J, the gap between germline ends came to 4 bases. This CDR3 contains 12 residues. Looked up from germline, CDR1 is MDHEN and CDR2 is SYDVKM. The CDR3 region is CASSLAQNIQYF. The CDR3 DNA sequence: TGTGCCAGCAGTTTAGCACAAAACATTCAGTACTTC.

This chain uses TRBV6-1 with TRBJ1-5; 7 bases match TRBD1. The CDR3 covers 14 residues. V was clipped by 4 bases and J by 4 bases; unmatched bases: 4. Germline lookup yields CDR1 MNHNS and CDR2 SASEGT. The CDR3 bases are TGTGCCAGCAGTGCCCGGGACAGTAATCAGCCCCAGCATTTT. It translates to CASSARDSNQPQHF.

This chain links TRBV7-2 with TRBJ2-1; D is unclear. This CDR3 is 16 amino acids long. The V and J ends lost 2 bases and 4 bases respectively, with 15 bases between them. CDR1 is SGHTA and CDR2 is FQGNSA in the germline V gene. Here the CDR3 reads CASSLSQFRPYNEQFF. As DNA, the CDR3 is TGTGCCAGCAGCTTATCACAGTTTCGGCCATACAATGAGCAGTTCTTC.

Note on this clone: This specimen includes other DNA sequences encoding the same CDR3. The chain recombines TRBV6-5 with TRBJ2-7; TRBD1 aligns across 7 bases. The ends lost 3 bases at V and 3 bases at J; junction bases unmatched: 2. The CDR3 has 13 amino acids. Germline V gives CDR1 MNHEY, CDR2 SVGAGI. CDR3 coding DNA: TGTGCCAGCAGTTATGGGACAGACTACGAGCAGTACTTC. Its translation: CASSYGTDYEQYF.

The gene calls are TRBV14 and TRBJ2-1; unclear D gene. The germline CDR1 and CDR2 sequences are SGHDN and FVKESK. This CDR3 spans 12 amino acids. V lost 4 bases and J 3 bases, leaving 4 bases between the germline ends. Here the CDR3 reads CASSLRYNEQFF. The CDR3 bases are TGTGCCAGCAGCCTCCGCTACAATGAGCAGTTCTTC.

The chain has TRBV5-1 and TRBJ2-5, with D unresolved. CDR1 SGHRS and CDR2 YFSETQ come from the germline V gene. V shed 3 bases and J shed 0 bases, with 9 bases lying between them. The CDR3 runs to 14 residues. CDR3 amino acids: CASSSASYQETQYF. The DNA of the CDR3 is TGCGCCAGCAGCTCTGCCTCGTACCAAGAGACCCAGTACTTC. Drawing the rest from reference TRBV5-1 and TRBJ2-5, the complete variable domain is KAGVTQTPRYLIKTRGQQVTLSCSPISGHRSVSWYQQTPGQGLQFLFEYFSETQRNKGNFPGRFSGRQFSNSRSEMNVSTLELGDSALYLCASSSASYQETQYFGPGTRLLVL.

The chain links TRBV5-1 to TRBJ2-7; weak D call: TRBD1 (5 bases). The CDR3 covers 14 residues. Germline V gene lookup returns CDR1 SGHRS and CDR2 YFSETQ. The V end was cut by 0 bases, the J end by 2 bases, with 9 bases between. Written as DNA, the CDR3 is TGCGCCAGCAGCTTGGGGTCAGGGCCCTACGAGCAGTACTTC. This encodes CASSLGSGPYEQYF.

The V call is TRBV28, the J call TRBJ1-1; D is uncertain. This CDR3 has 13 amino acids. Trimming took off 5 bases at V and 8 bases at J, with 15 bases between the two ends. The germline V gene has CDR1 MDHEN and CDR2 SYDVKM. CDR3 amino acids: CASSPPRGREAFF. The CDR3 nucleotides read TGTGCCAGCAGTCCCCCCCGTGGCCGGGAAGCTTTCTTT. The full variable domain, its missing parts supplied by reference TRBV28 and TRBJ1-1, is DVKVTQSSRYLVKRTGEKVFLECVQDMDHENMFWYRQDPGLGLRLIYFSYDVKMKEKGDIPEGYSVSREKKERFSLILESASTNQTSMYLCASSPPRGREAFFGQGTRLTVV.

The V and J genes are TRBV28 and TRBJ2-1; 9 nucleotides match TRBD1. CDR3 length: 17 residues. Germline V gene data show CDR1 as MDHEN and CDR2 as SYDVKM. The V and J ends lost 2 bases and 0 bases, in that order; junction bases with no gene match: 5. The CDR3 nucleotides read TGTGCCAGCAGTTTAATCGACAGGGGGACCTCCTACAATGAGCAGTTCTTC. It is translated as CASSLIDRGTSYNEQFF.

The J gene is TRBJ2-1, the V gene TRBV5-5; D not resolved. Per the germline V gene, CDR1 is SGHKS and CDR2 is YYEKEE (reference sequence). V was clipped by 4 bases and J by 3 bases, with 17 bases between them. The CDR3 runs 16 residues. CDR3 loop: CASSRLTPRNYNEQFF. In DNA form, the CDR3 reads TGTGCCAGCAGCAGGTTGACCCCTAGAAACTACAATGAGCAGTTCTTC.

V and J are TRBV6-4 and TRBJ1-1, with TRBD1 matching over 9 bases. This CDR3 region has 15 residues. V was clipped by 6 bases and J by 10 bases; unmatched bases: 15. Germline loops: CDR1 MRHNA, CDR2 SNTAGT. CDR3 DNA: TGTGCCAGCAGACAATTGAGCCGGGACAGGGACGGAGCTTTCTTT. This gives the protein CASRQLSRDRDGAFF.